This TCR beta chain is drawn from a study of blood T cell repertoires in COVID-19. For the study at large: Material from acute and convalescent COVID-19 was sourced from the United States, Italy and Spain.

As originally analysed: For nucleated cells, counts were estimated from reference gene primer amplification. Here immunoSEQ multiplex PCR was the method, and the copy in TCRdb shows in-frame clones only, minus some. The V and J calls and clone size come from that table; D and trimming were worked out from the DNA. The sample gives approximately 190,000 clones, 84% of which show up once; under 15% is in the top ten. Trimming pared 1 base from V and 0 bases from J, leaving 10 bases between. The CDR3 is 16 residues long. CDR1 is MNHNS, CDR2 SASEGT, per germline. The sequencing sample was made of peripheral blood. The chain joins TRBV6-1 to TRBJ2-1; TRBD2 is a possible D gene (6 bases). The source of this sequence is a man younger than 45 with active or convalescent COVID-19. CDR3 amino acids: CASSEGAGLSYNEQFF. DNA for the CDR3: TGTGCCAGCAGTGAAGGTGCGGGGCTCTCCTACAATGAGCAGTTCTTC.